This TCR beta chain was observed in a study of cytomegalovirus exposure and HLA in healthy donors. Study-wide findings and caveats: The majority of CMV-associated TCR beta chains were reported as apparently HLA-restricted in a later analysis.

About this clone: What it recognizes is unknown.

PCR involved 60 Vbeta and 13 Jbeta primers. The method was immunoSEQ multiplex PCR; TCRdb's version includes in-frame clones alone and lacks a portion of them. Of more than 80,000 clones in the sample, approximately 80% were seen once. Trimming cost V 5 bases and J 5 bases, with 10 bases left between them. CDR3 length: 12 residues. CDR1 and CDR2 from the germline V gene are SGHRS and YFSETQ. The sequenced material came from PBMCs. The TCR originated in a female donor in good health and CMV-seropositive. This chain uses TRBV5-1 with TRBJ1-1; D not certain. The DNA of the CDR3 is TGCGCCAGCAGGGAGGGTTCGACTGAAGCTTTCTTT. Its translation: CASREGSTEAFF.